This TCR beta chain is from a study of blood T cell repertoires in COVID-19. Study overall: The United States, Italy and Spain were the sources of the acute and convalescent COVID-19 samples. PBMCs, B-cell-depleted T cells, or T cells were the source of the cDNA or gDNA that made up the material.

The CDR3 is made up of 14 amino acids. Deletions cut 2 bases from V and 2 bases from J, with 10 bases between. Germline CDR1 reads SGHDT; CDR2 reads YYEEEE. In the source study's methods: Scientists estimated how many nucleated cells there were by amplifying reference gene primers. The assay was immunoSEQ multiplex PCR, and TCRdb's table has in-frame clones only and misses some. V, J and clone size are taken as reported in that table, and D and trimming were inferred from the DNA itself. The sample has around 240,000 clones, about 80% seen once. Sequencing input: peripheral blood. The chain links TRBV5-6 to TRBJ2-5; weak D call: TRBD1 (6 bases). The TCR was taken from a woman of 80 years or more with acute or convalescent COVID-19. This CDR3 reads CASSFRTAQETQYF. The CDR3 bases are TGTGCCAGCAGCTTTCGGACAGCGCAAGAGACCCAGTACTTC.